The clone carrying this T cell receptor (beta chain) was recorded a few times. The sample is drawn from a study of blood T cell repertoires in COVID-19. In germline, CDR1 is SEHNR, CDR2 FQNEAQ (reference sequence). This CDR3 spans 13 amino acids. Trimming shortened V by 5 bases and J by 4 bases, and 11 bases separated the two germline ends. The protocol was immunoSEQ multiplex PCR, while the TCRdb copy is restricted to in-frame clones and leaves out a portion. The sample has 300,000 to 400,000 clones; roughly 90% are singletons. Sequencing was performed on PBMCs or T cells enriched from blood (not recorded which). The TCR originated in a woman aged 25 to 45 with acute COVID-19. The J gene is TRBJ1-2, the V gene TRBV7-9, with a weak D call TRBD1 (5 bases). CDR3 in amino acids: CASSHDRFYGYTF. The CDR3 DNA sequence: TGTGCCAGCAGCCATGACAGATTCTATGGCTACACCTTC.